This TCR beta chain was obtained from a study of T cell repertoires in cytomegalovirus infection. About the research overall: Carrying CMV and the relevant HLA type showed in public TCR beta signatures.

The CDR3 has 15 amino acids. CDR1 is SEHNR, CDR2 FQNEAQ, per germline (reference sequence). The V gene lost 5 bases and the J gene lost 1 base, with 11 bases spanning the gap. Findings and limits, study-wide: Cumulative public TCR beta family frequency identified CMV carriers with the relevant HLA. Within the response measured ex vivo, HLA-C-restricted CMV-specific TCR beta clonotypes were dominant.

This clonotype showed up many times. The antigen is not known. TCRdb re-called the reads with MiXCR, one entry per CDR3 protein. This table holds 150,000 to 200,000 distinct CDR3 sequences, over 13% found once. Sequencing input: PBMCs. This TCR derives from a human donor in good health (CMV status not recorded). Some clones in this sample may be carry-over from other donors' samples. The J gene is TRBJ2-2, the V gene TRBV7-9, with unresolved D. The CDR3 nucleotides are TGTGCCAGCAGCCGTCCTGTGAAGAACACCGGGGAGCTGTTTTTT. Encoded protein: CASSRPVKNTGELFF.